This TCR beta chain was captured in a study of cytomegalovirus exposure and HLA in healthy donors. Whole-study findings and limits: A list of roughly 160 TCR beta chains associated with cytomegalovirus was given.

As regards this clone: The antigen is not known.

Data came from immunoSEQ multiplex PCR; TCRdb stores just in-frame clones and leaves some out. Found here are about 73,000 clones, around 94% of them singletons; the top ten hold 3.2%. The specimen sequenced was PBMCs. This sequence was found in a woman aged 18-30 years in good health and CMV-seropositive.

The CDR3 sequence: CASSLEGQSNEKLFF. For the CDR3, the DNA is TGTGCCAGCAGCCTGGAGGGACAGTCGAATGAAAAACTGTTTTTT. V is TRBV7-9 and J is TRBJ1-4; 7 bases line up with TRBD1. V was pared by 5 bases and J by 5 bases, with 8 bases of the junction left unmatched. Germline V lookup: CDR1 SEHNR, CDR2 FQNEAQ (reference sequence). The CDR3 is 15 residues long.